This T cell receptor beta chain is from a study of cytomegalovirus exposure and HLA in healthy donors. Study outcomes and limitations: It was reportedly the case that the classifier diagnosed cytomegalovirus status with high specificity and sensitivity.

Unmatched junction bases numbered 13, after V lost 8 bases and J lost 5 bases. This CDR3 is 15 amino acids long. CDR1 and CDR2 from the germline V gene are MNHEY and SMNVEV (reference sequence). Profiled with immunoSEQ multiplex PCR; TCRdb holds only in-frame clones, not every one. The sample contains roughly 150,000 clones, just under 90% of which appear only once. The donors were members of the roughly 120-subject validation cohort (separate from the roughly 670-subject first cohort). This clone was found once. No antigen is known for it. The V and J genes are TRBV27 and TRBJ2-3; 7 bases align to TRBD2. The sequence was collected from a man aged 18 to 35 in good health and CMV-seropositive. Material: PBMCs. CDR3 in DNA: TGTGCCAGCGGCCGACTCGGGACTACCCTAGATACGCAGTATTTT. Translating gives CASGRLGTTLDTQYF.